The 3 T cell receptor beta chains reported below all come from one sample, sequenced in a study of T cell repertoires in cytomegalovirus infection. TCRdb re-analysed the reads in MiXCR, keeping a single row per CDR3 protein. The data contain roughly 600,000 distinct CDR3 sequences, roughly 26% of them singletons. Sequenced sample: CD8+ T cells from PBMCs. The receptor set was obtained from a human donor in good health (CMV status not recorded). Some clones in this sample may be carry-over from other donors' samples.

A remark on this clonotype: No conserved phenylalanine or tryptophan ends this CDR3, so it is likely a read error. The rearrangement uses TRBV6-2 or TRBV6-3 and TRBJ1-5, with D tentatively TRBD1 (5 bases). The germline V and J ends were trimmed by 7 bases and 3 bases, with 13 bases remaining between them. The CDR3 runs 14 residues. Germline CDR1 and CDR2: MNHEY and SVGEGT. The CDR3, as DNA: TGTGCCAGCACCCCTCGGGGGAACAATCAGCCCCAGCATCTT. This gives the protein CASTPRGNNQPQHL.

The table lists this clonotype with a few counts. The rearrangement joins TRBV20-1 to TRBJ1-1, with TRBD1 as a possible D gene (5 bases). The CDR3 is 14 amino acids. Trimming took off 5 bases at V and 2 bases at J, with 15 bases between the two ends. Germline V CDR1 and CDR2: DFQATT, SNEGSKA (reference sequence). This CDR3 is CSAPMGQANTEAFF. The CDR3 DNA is TGCAGTGCTCCCATGGGGCAGGCAAACACTGAAGCTTTCTTT.

This clonotype was seen a handful of times. The chain couples TRBV6-1 to TRBJ1-1; D unclear. Looked up from germline, CDR1 is MNHNS and CDR2 is SASEGT. The CDR3 extends over 13 amino acids. The V and J ends lost 2 bases and 5 bases respectively, with 9 bases between them. The CDR3 nucleotides are TGTGCCAGCAGTGAAAACTCGGGGACTGAAGCTTTCTTT. It yields the protein CASSENSGTEAFF.